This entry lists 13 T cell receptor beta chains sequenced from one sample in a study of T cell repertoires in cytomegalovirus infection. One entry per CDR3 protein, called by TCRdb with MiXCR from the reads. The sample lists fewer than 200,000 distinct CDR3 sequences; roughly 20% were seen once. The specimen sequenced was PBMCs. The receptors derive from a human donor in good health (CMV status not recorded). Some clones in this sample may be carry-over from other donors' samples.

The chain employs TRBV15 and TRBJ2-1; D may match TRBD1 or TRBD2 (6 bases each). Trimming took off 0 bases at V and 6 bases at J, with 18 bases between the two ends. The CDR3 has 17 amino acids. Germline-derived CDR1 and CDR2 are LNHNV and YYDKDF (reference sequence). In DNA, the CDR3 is TGTGCCACCAGCAGAGACTACGGAGGGGGTACCTCCAATGAGCAGTTCTTC. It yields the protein CATSRDYGGGTSNEQFF.

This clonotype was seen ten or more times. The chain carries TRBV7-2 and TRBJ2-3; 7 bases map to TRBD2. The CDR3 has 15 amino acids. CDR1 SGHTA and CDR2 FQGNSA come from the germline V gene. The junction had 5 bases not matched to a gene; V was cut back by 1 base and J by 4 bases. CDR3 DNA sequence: TGTGCCAGCAGCTTAGTTGCGGGGAGGGCAGATACGCAGTATTTT. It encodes CASSLVAGRADTQYF.

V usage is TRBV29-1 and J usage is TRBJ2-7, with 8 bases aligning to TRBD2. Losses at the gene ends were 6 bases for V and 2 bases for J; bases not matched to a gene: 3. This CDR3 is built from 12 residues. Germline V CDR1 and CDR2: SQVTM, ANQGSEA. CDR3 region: CSVGLGPYEQYF. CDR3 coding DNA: TGCAGCGTGGGACTAGGACCCTACGAGCAGTACTTC.

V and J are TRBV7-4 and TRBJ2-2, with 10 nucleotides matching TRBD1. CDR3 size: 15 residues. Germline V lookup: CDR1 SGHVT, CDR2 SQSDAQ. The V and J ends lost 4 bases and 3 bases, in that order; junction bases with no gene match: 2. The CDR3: CASSWGTGDTGELFF. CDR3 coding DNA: TGTGCCAGCAGCTGGGGGACAGGGGACACCGGGGAGCTGTTTTTT.

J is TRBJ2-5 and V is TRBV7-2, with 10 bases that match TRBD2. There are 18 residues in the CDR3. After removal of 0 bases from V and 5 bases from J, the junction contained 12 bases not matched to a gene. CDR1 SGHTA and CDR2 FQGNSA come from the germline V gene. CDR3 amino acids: CASSLALSGRAILETQYF. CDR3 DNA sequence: TGTGCCAGCAGCTTAGCGCTGAGCGGGAGGGCCATATTGGAGACCCAGTACTTC.

The chain's CDR3 is CASSSPVVELNTEAFF. The CDR3 DNA is TGTGCCAGCAGCTCCCCGGTGGTGGAACTGAACACTGAAGCTTTCTTT. The chain couples TRBV11-1 to TRBJ1-1; D call uncertain. The CDR3 runs to 16 residues. CDR1 is SGHAT, CDR2 FQDESV, per germline (reference sequence). V lost 4 bases and J 0 bases, leaving 15 bases between the germline ends.

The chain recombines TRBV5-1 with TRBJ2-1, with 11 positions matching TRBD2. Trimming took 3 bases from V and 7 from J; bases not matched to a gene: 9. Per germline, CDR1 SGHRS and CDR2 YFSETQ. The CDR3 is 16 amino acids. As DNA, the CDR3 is TGCGCCAGCAGCTCAGACACTAGCGGGAGCCCTAATGAGCAGTTCTTC. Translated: CASSSDTSGSPNEQFF.

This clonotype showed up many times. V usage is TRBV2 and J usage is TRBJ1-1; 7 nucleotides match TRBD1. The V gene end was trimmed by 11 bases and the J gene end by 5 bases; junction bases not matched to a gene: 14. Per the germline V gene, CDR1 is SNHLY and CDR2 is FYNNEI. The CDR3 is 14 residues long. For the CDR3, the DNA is TGTGCCGGTGCCGCAGGGGGAGGATGGACTGAAGCTTTCTTT. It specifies CAGAAGGGWTEAFF.

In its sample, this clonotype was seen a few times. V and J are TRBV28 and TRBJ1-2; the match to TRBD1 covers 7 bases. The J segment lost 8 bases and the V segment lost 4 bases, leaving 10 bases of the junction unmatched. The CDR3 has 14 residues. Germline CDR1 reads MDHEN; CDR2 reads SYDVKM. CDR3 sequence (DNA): TGTGCCAGCAGTTCCCTCGACAGGGCCATAGGCTACACCTTC. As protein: CASSSLDRAIGYTF.

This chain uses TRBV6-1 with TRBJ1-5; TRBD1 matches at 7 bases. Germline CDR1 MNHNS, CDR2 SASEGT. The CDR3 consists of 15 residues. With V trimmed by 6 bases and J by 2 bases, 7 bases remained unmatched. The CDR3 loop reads CASSLDRDGNQPQHF. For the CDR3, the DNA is TGTGCCAGCAGCCTTGACAGGGATGGCAATCAGCCCCAGCATTTT.

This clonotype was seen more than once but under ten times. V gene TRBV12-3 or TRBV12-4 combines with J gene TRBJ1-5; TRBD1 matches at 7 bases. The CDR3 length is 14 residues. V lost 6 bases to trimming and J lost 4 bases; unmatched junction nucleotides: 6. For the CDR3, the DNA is TGTGCCAGCAGAACTAGACAGGGAAATCAGCCCCAGCATTTT. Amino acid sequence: CASRTRQGNQPQHF.

CDR3 in DNA: TGTGCCAGTAGTATACTACTAGCGGGGCCCGCGGGGGAGCAGTACTTC. It is translated as CASSILLAGPAGEQYF. This sequence joins TRBV19 and TRBJ2-7; TRBD2 agrees at 10 bases. The germline V gene encodes CDR1 LNHDA and CDR2 SQIVND (reference sequence). The CDR3 runs to 16 residues. V dropped 2 bases and J dropped 7; count of bases not matched to a gene: 11.

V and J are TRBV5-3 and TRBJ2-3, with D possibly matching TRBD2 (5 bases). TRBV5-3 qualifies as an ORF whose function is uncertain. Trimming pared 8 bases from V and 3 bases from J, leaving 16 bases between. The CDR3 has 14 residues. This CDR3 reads CASRFGGRTDTQYF. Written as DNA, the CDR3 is TGTGCCAGCAGATTCGGAGGCCGAACAGATACGCAGTATTTT.